This is a list of T cell receptor beta chains from one sample in a study of cytomegalovirus exposure and HLA in healthy donors. Only in-frame clones appear in the TCRdb table, and some are missing; sequencing was by immunoSEQ multiplex PCR. The table has 75,000 to 90,000 clones, 65% to 80% seen once; the top ten hold 8.5% to 14%. Sequenced input: PBMCs. All receptors come from a woman aged 40 to 55 in good health and CMV-seropositive. The CDR3 runs from the conserved cysteine through the conserved F or W. D genes are given only for firm matches. Not every row has a clone size; where given, it reads once, few, many or a size class.

D gene: TRBD1; V gene: TRBV10-1; clone size: NA; J gene: TRBJ2-2; CDR3 protein: CASGRDRGAPSGELFF; CDR3 DNA: TGCGCCAGCGGCCGAGACAGGGGAGCACCTAGCGGGGAGCTGTTTTTT
D gene: NA; V gene: TRBV29-1; clone size: NA; J gene: TRBJ1-2; CDR3 protein: CSVVAEPNYGYTF; CDR3 DNA: TGCAGCGTTGTGGCGGAACCTAACTATGGCTACACCTTC
D gene: NA; V gene: TRBV5-4; clone size: NA; J gene: TRBJ1-2; CDR3 protein: CASSLDSNYGYTF; CDR3 DNA: TGTGCCAGCAGCTTGGACAGCAACTATGGCTACACCTTC
D gene: NA; V gene: TRBV5-1; clone size: NA; J gene: TRBJ1-2; CDR3 protein: CASSLEQPNYGYTF; CDR3 DNA: TGCGCCAGCAGCTTGGAACAGCCTAACTATGGCTACACCTTC
D gene: TRBD1; V gene: TRBV6-6; clone size: NA; J gene: TRBJ2-2; CDR3 protein: CASRSTGGSGELFF; CDR3 DNA: TGTGCCAGCAGGAGCACAGGGGGGTCCGGGGAGCTGTTTTTT
D gene: TRBD2; V gene: TRBV28; clone size: NA; J gene: TRBJ2-7; CDR3 protein: CASSSGTSGYEQYF; CDR3 DNA: TGTGCCAGCAGTTCCGGGACTAGCGGTTACGAGCAGTACTTC
D gene: NA; V gene: TRBV28; clone size: NA; J gene: TRBJ1-5; CDR3 protein: CASSSPPGQPQHF; CDR3 DNA: TGTGCCAGCAGTTCGCCACCCGGGCAGCCCCAGCATTTT
D gene: TRBD1; V gene: TRBV30; clone size: NA; J gene: TRBJ1-5; CDR3 protein: CAWNRGGNQPQHF; CDR3 DNA: TGTGCCTGGAACAGGGGTGGCAATCAGCCCCAGCATTTT
D gene: NA; V gene: TRBV6-6; clone size: NA; J gene: TRBJ1-2; CDR3 protein: CASRPSGSNYGYTF; CDR3 DNA: TGTGCCAGCAGACCATCCGGTTCTAACTATGGCTACACCTTC
D gene: NA; V gene: TRBV7-6; clone size: NA; J gene: TRBJ1-1; CDR3 protein: CASSLSKTGTEAFF; CDR3 DNA: TGTGCCAGCAGCTTATCTAAGACGGGGACTGAAGCTTTCTTT
D gene: NA; V gene: TRBV30; clone size: few; J gene: TRBJ1-1; CDR3 protein: CAWNYLNTEAFF; CDR3 DNA: TGTGCCTGGAATTACTTGAACACTGAAGCTTTCTTT
D gene: NA; V gene: TRBV27; clone size: NA; J gene: TRBJ2-1; CDR3 protein: CASSLLFGRDRGNEQFF; CDR3 DNA: TGTGCCAGCAGTTTACTTTTCGGTCGGGATAGGGGGAATGAGCAGTTCTTC
D gene: TRBD2; V gene: TRBV7-9; clone size: NA; J gene: TRBJ2-5; CDR3 protein: CASSTLAGGRETQYF; CDR3 DNA: TGTGCCAGCAGCACGCTAGCGGGAGGGCGAGAGACCCAGTACTTC
D gene: NA; V gene: TRBV21-1; clone size: NA; J gene: TRBJ2-3; CDR3 protein: CAQVAGGPPRTQYF; CDR3 DNA: TGTGCACAGGTAGCGGGAGGGCCCCCGCGTACGCAGTATTTT
D gene: NA; V gene: TRBV7-8; clone size: once; J gene: TRBJ1-2; CDR3 protein: CASSAQEKIYGYTF; CDR3 DNA: TGTGCCAGCAGCGCCCAAGAGAAAATTTATGGCTACACCTTC
D gene: NA; V gene: TRBV6-1; clone size: NA; J gene: TRBJ1-2; CDR3 protein: CASSENPGTFYGYTF; CDR3 DNA: TGTGCCAGCAGTGAGAATCCCGGGACTTTCTATGGCTACACCTTC
D gene: NA; V gene: TRBV5-6; clone size: NA; J gene: TRBJ1-2; CDR3 protein: CASSADGRGNYGYTF; CDR3 DNA: TGTGCCAGCAGTGCTGACGGGCGGGGTAACTATGGCTACACCTTC
D gene: NA; V gene: TRBV7-9; clone size: NA; J gene: TRBJ1-1; CDR3 protein: CASSSYTEAFF; CDR3 DNA: TGTGCCAGCAGCTCCTACACTGAAGCTTTCTTT
D gene: NA; V gene: TRBV10-3; clone size: NA; J gene: TRBJ1-4; CDR3 protein: CATRREAPTNEKLFF; CDR3 DNA: TGTGCCACCCGGAGGGAAGCTCCAACTAATGAAAAACTGTTTTTT
D gene: TRBD1; V gene: TRBV5-6; clone size: NA; J gene: TRBJ1-4; CDR3 protein: CASSPDRGKKLFF; CDR3 DNA: TGTGCCAGCAGCCCGGACAGGGGGAAAAAACTGTTTTTT
D gene: NA; V gene: TRBV6-1; clone size: NA; J gene: TRBJ1-5; CDR3 protein: CASSVEAYQPQHF; CDR3 DNA: TGTGCCAGCAGTGTGGAGGCGTATCAGCCCCAGCATTTT
D gene: TRBD2; V gene: TRBV6-5; clone size: NA; J gene: TRBJ2-1; CDR3 protein: CASKLSGSHRNEQFF; CDR3 DNA: TGTGCCAGCAAACTTAGCGGGAGCCACCGGAATGAGCAGTTCTTC
D gene: NA; V gene: TRBV28; clone size: NA; J gene: TRBJ2-7; CDR3 protein: CASSLPPYEQYF; CDR3 DNA: TGTGCCAGCAGTCTACCCCCCTACGAGCAGTACTTC
D gene: TRBD2; V gene: TRBV4-1; clone size: NA; J gene: TRBJ2-1; CDR3 protein: CASSQDEASGEYNEQFF; CDR3 DNA: TGCGCCAGCAGCCAAGATGAGGCTAGCGGGGAATACAATGAGCAGTTCTTC
D gene: NA; V gene: TRBV29-1; clone size: few; J gene: TRBJ2-1; CDR3 protein: CSYNRGTFLNEQFF; CDR3 DNA: TGCAGCTATAACCGCGGGACCTTTCTCAATGAGCAGTTCTTC
D gene: NA; V gene: TRBV2; clone size: once; J gene: TRBJ2-5; CDR3 protein: CASSLEGEETQYF; CDR3 DNA: TGTGCCAGCAGTCTAGAAGGGGAAGAGACCCAGTACTTC
D gene: NA; V gene: TRBV7-2; clone size: NA; J gene: TRBJ2-1; CDR3 protein: CASSLVLLQYNEQFF; CDR3 DNA: TGTGCCAGCAGCTTAGTCTTGCTTCAGTACAATGAGCAGTTCTTC
D gene: NA; V gene: TRBV10-3; clone size: NA; J gene: TRBJ1-1; CDR3 protein: CAISDGVVAEAFF; CDR3 DNA: TGTGCCATCAGTGACGGTGTGGTCGCTGAAGCTTTCTTT
D gene: NA; V gene: TRBV6-6; clone size: NA; J gene: TRBJ2-7; CDR3 protein: CASSRQSYEQYF; CDR3 DNA: TGTGCCAGCAGTCGACAATCCTACGAGCAGTACTTC
D gene: TRBD2; V gene: TRBV7-3; clone size: NA; J gene: TRBJ2-1; CDR3 protein: CASSLGSGGANEQFF; CDR3 DNA: TGTGCCAGCAGCTTAGGTAGCGGGGGGGCCAATGAGCAGTTCTTC
D gene: NA; V gene: TRBV11-2; clone size: NA; J gene: TRBJ1-1; CDR3 protein: CASSSQGLSEAFF; CDR3 DNA: TGTGCCAGCAGCTCACAGGGTTTGAGTGAAGCTTTCTTT
D gene: NA; V gene: TRBV10-2; clone size: NA; J gene: TRBJ1-2; CDR3 protein: CASRNTAGRAENYGYTF; CDR3 DNA: TGCGCCAGCAGAAACACCGCCGGCAGGGCAGAAAACTATGGCTACACCTTC
D gene: TRBD1; V gene: TRBV2; clone size: few; J gene: TRBJ1-5; CDR3 protein: CASSSDRDRINQPQHF; CDR3 DNA: TGTGCCAGCTCTTCAGACCGGGACAGAATCAATCAGCCCCAGCATTTT
D gene: NA; V gene: TRBV19; clone size: NA; J gene: TRBJ1-2; CDR3 protein: CASRTPGFYGYTF; CDR3 DNA: TGTGCCAGTAGGACCCCAGGGTTCTATGGCTACACCTTC
D gene: TRBD1; V gene: TRBV5-1; clone size: NA; J gene: TRBJ2-7; CDR3 protein: CASSLEGQGPYEQYF; CDR3 DNA: TGCGCCAGCAGCTTGGAGGGACAGGGGCCTTACGAGCAGTACTTC
D gene: TRBD1; V gene: TRBV19; clone size: NA; J gene: TRBJ1-6; CDR3 protein: CATKWTGNSPLHF; CDR3 DNA: TGTGCCACCAAATGGACAGGGAATTCACCCCTCCACTTT
D gene: TRBD2; V gene: TRBV5-1; clone size: NA; J gene: TRBJ2-7; CDR3 protein: CASSLDAGGRSYEQYF; CDR3 DNA: TGCGCCAGCAGCTTGGACGCGGGGGGTCGGTCCTACGAGCAGTACTTC
D gene: NA; V gene: TRBV4-3; clone size: NA; J gene: TRBJ1-4; CDR3 protein: CASSQESQVNEKLFF; CDR3 DNA: TGCGCCAGCAGCCAAGAGAGCCAGGTCAATGAAAAACTGTTTTTT
D gene: NA; V gene: TRBV30; clone size: NA; J gene: TRBJ1-3; CDR3 protein: CAWRGFGGSSGNTIYF; CDR3 DNA: TGTGCCTGGAGGGGGTTTGGAGGAAGCTCTGGAAACACCATATATTTT
D gene: TRBD1; V gene: TRBV7-9; clone size: NA; J gene: TRBJ2-2; CDR3 protein: CASSLQGAAGELFF; CDR3 DNA: TGTGCCAGCAGCCTACAGGGGGCTGCCGGGGAGCTGTTTTTT
D gene: NA; V gene: TRBV19; clone size: few; J gene: TRBJ1-1; CDR3 protein: CASRSEALATEAFF; CDR3 DNA: TGTGCCAGTAGATCCGAGGCCCTAGCCACTGAAGCTTTCTTT
D gene: NA; V gene: TRBV5-6; clone size: NA; J gene: TRBJ2-5; CDR3 protein: CASSRRAGETQYF; CDR3 DNA: TGTGCCAGCAGCCGGAGGGCCGGGGAGACCCAGTACTTC
D gene: NA; V gene: TRBV5-6; clone size: NA; J gene: TRBJ1-1; CDR3 protein: CASSLGSGNPSTEAFF; CDR3 DNA: TGTGCCAGCAGCTTGGGTTCAGGGAATCCGAGCACTGAAGCTTTCTTT
D gene: NA; V gene: TRBV9; clone size: NA; J gene: TRBJ2-7; CDR3 protein: CASSVGGFTYEQYF; CDR3 DNA: TGTGCCAGCAGCGTAGGCGGGTTTACCTACGAGCAGTACTTC
D gene: NA; V gene: TRBV5-4; clone size: many; J gene: TRBJ1-6; CDR3 protein: CASRVAGLDSPLHF; CDR3 DNA: TGTGCCAGCAGGGTGGCAGGGCTGGATTCACCCCTCCACTTT
D gene: NA; V gene: TRBV7-8; clone size: NA; J gene: TRBJ1-5; CDR3 protein: CASSFWGPGQPQHF; CDR3 DNA: TGTGCCAGCAGCTTTTGGGGGCCGGGTCAGCCCCAGCATTTT
D gene: NA; V gene: TRBV9; clone size: NA; J gene: TRBJ1-6; CDR3 protein: CASSGGPGENSPLHF; CDR3 DNA: TGTGCCAGCAGCGGAGGGCCGGGGGAAAATTCACCCCTCCACTTT
D gene: NA; V gene: TRBV23-1; clone size: NA; J gene: TRBJ2-7; CDR3 protein: CASRVRGRMGYEQYF; CDR3 DNA: TGCGCCAGCAGAGTTCGGGGGAGGATGGGTTACGAGCAGTACTTC
D gene: NA; V gene: TRBV6-5; clone size: NA; J gene: TRBJ2-7; CDR3 protein: CATKNPNIYEQYF; CDR3 DNA: TGTGCCACCAAGAACCCAAACATCTACGAGCAGTACTTC
D gene: TRBD2; V gene: TRBV6-5; clone size: NA; J gene: TRBJ2-5; CDR3 protein: CASSQTSGTQETQYF; CDR3 DNA: TGTGCCAGCAGCCAGACTAGCGGAACCCAAGAGACCCAGTACTTC
D gene: TRBD1; V gene: TRBV27; clone size: NA; J gene: TRBJ2-3; CDR3 protein: CASSFKGTGGTDTQYF; CDR3 DNA: TGTGCCAGCAGTTTCAAAGGGACAGGGGGCACAGATACGCAGTATTTT
D gene: TRBD2; V gene: TRBV5-1; clone size: NA; J gene: TRBJ2-1; CDR3 protein: CASSSDRTSGGNEQFF; CDR3 DNA: TGCGCCAGCAGCTCAGATAGGACTAGCGGGGGAAATGAGCAGTTCTTC
D gene: NA; V gene: TRBV5-5; clone size: NA; J gene: TRBJ1-2; CDR3 protein: CASSQGVYGYTF; CDR3 DNA: TGTGCCAGCAGCCAAGGGGTCTATGGCTACACCTTC
D gene: NA; V gene: TRBV7-2; clone size: NA; J gene: TRBJ1-2; CDR3 protein: CASSLGGVDYGYTF; CDR3 DNA: TGTGCCAGCAGCTTAGGGGGGGTCGACTATGGCTACACCTTC